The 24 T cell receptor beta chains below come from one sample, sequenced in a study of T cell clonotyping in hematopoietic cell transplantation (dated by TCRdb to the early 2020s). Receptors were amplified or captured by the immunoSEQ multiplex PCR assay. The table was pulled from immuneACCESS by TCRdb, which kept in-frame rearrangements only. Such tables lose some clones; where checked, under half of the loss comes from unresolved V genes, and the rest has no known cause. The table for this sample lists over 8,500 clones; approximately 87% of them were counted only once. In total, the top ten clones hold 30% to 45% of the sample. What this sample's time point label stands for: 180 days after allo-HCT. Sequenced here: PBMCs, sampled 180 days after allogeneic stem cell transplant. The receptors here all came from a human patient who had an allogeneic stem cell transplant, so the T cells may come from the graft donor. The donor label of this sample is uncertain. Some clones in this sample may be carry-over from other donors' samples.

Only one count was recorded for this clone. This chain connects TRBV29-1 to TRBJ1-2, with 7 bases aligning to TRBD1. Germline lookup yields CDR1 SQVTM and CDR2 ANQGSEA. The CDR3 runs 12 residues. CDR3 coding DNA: TGCAGTGCCTCGACAGGGAACTATGGCTACACCTTC. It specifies CSASTGNYGYTF.

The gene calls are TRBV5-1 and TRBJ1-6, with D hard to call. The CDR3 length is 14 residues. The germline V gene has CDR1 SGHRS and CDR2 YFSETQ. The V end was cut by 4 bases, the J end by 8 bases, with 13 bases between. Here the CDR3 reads CASSPFDKDSPLHF. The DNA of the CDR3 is TGCGCCAGCAGCCCCTTCGACAAAGATTCACCCCTCCACTTT.

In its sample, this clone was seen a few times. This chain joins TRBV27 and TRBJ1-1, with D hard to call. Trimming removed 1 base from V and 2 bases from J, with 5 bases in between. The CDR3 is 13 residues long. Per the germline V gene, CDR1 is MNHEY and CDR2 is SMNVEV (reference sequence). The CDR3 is CASSLYLNTEAFF. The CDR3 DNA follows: TGTGCCAGCAGTTTATATCTAAACACTGAAGCTTTCTTT.

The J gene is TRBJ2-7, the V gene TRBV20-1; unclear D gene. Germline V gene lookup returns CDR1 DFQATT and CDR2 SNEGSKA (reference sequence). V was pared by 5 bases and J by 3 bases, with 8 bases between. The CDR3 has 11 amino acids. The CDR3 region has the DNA TGCAGTGCTGGGGATGTCTACGAGCAGTACTTC. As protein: CSAGDVYEQYF.

CDR3 bases: TGTGCCAGCAGCTTAGGGGGCCTGTATAGCAATCAGCCCCAGCATTTT. Encoded protein: CASSLGGLYSNQPQHF. The gene calls are TRBV7-8 and TRBJ1-5; tentatively, D is TRBD1 (5 bases). The V gene lost 1 base and the J gene lost 0 bases, with 10 bases spanning the gap. Germline CDR1 reads SGHVS; CDR2 reads FQNEAQ. CDR3 length: 16 residues.

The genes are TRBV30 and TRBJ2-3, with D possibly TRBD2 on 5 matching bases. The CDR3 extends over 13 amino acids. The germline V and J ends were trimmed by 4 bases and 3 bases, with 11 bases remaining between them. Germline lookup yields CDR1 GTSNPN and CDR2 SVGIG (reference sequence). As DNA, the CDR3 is TGTGCCTGGATATGGCAGCGGACAGATACGCAGTATTTT. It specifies CAWIWQRTDTQYF.

The CDR3 DNA follows: TGTGCCAGCAGTCGGGACAGGGGGTTTGAAAAACTGTTTTTT. Protein: CASSRDRGFEKLFF. The chain employs TRBV7-2 and TRBJ1-4; TRBD1 aligns across 11 bases. V lost 6 bases to trimming and J lost 7 bases; unmatched junction nucleotides: 4. Germline CDR1 and CDR2: SGHTA and FQGNSA. The CDR3 consists of 14 residues.

CDR3 residues: CASSSTISTDTQYF. CDR3 DNA: TGTGCCAGCAGCTCAACAATAAGCACAGATACGCAGTATTTT. The V call is TRBV5-6, the J call TRBJ2-3; no firm D call. The CDR3 totals 14 residues. Germline CDR1 and CDR2: SGHDT and YYEEEE. V dropped 3 bases and J dropped 0 bases, with 8 bases sitting between them.

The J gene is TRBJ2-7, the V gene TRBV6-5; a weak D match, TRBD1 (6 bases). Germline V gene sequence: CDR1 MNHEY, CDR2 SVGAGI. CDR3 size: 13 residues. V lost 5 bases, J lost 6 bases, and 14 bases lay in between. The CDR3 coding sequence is TGTGCCAGCAGTCCCATCACAGGGACCGAGCAGTACTTC. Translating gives CASSPITGTEQYF.

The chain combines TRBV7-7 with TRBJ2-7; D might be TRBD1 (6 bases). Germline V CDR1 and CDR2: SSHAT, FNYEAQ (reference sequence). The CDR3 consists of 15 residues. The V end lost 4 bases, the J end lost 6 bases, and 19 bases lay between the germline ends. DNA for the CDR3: TGTGCCAGCAGCTCATCCTCGGGACAATCGGCCGAGCAGTACTTC. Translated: CASSSSSGQSAEQYF.

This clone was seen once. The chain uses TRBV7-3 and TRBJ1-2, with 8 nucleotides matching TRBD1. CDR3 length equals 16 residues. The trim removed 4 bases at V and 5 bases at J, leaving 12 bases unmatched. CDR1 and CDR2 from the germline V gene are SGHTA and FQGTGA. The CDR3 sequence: CASSSLPQGARYGYTF. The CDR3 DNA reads TGTGCCAGCAGCTCGCTCCCCCAGGGGGCGCGGTATGGCTACACCTTC.

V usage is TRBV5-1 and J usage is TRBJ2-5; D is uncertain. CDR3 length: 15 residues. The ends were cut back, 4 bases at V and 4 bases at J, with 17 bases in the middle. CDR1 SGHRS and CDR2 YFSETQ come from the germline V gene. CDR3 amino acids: CASSPQRGTSETQYF. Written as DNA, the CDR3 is TGCGCCAGCAGCCCACAACGCGGAACCTCAGAGACCCAGTACTTC.

The CDR3 sequence: CASSPLGQLEKLFF. The DNA for the CDR3 is TGCGCCAGCAGTCCCCTCGGTCAATTGGAAAAACTGTTTTTT. The chain joins TRBV4-1 to TRBJ1-4; D gene unclear. CDR3 size: 14 residues. Per germline, CDR1 MGHRA and CDR2 YSYEKL. V was trimmed by 6 bases and J by 8 bases, leaving 16 bases between them.

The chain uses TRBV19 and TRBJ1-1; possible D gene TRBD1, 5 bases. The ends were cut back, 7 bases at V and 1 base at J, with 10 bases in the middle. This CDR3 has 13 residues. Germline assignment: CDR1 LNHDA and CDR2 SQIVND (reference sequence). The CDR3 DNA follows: TGTGCCAGTATGTTGGGACCGAACACTGAAGCTTTCTTT. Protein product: CASMLGPNTEAFF.

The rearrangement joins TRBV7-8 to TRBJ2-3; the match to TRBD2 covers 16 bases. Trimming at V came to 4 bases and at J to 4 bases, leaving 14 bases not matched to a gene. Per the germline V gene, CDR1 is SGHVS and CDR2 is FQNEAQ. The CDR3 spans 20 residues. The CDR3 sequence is CASSSLRVGLAGGLSDTQYF. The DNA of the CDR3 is TGTGCCAGCAGCTCCCTGCGAGTGGGACTAGCGGGAGGGCTATCAGATACGCAGTATTTT.

The CDR3 DNA reads TGTGCCAGCACCCAGGGCGGGGGGCCCAGCGAAAAACTGTTTTTT. Protein sequence: CASTQGGGPSEKLFF. V and J are TRBV11-2 and TRBJ1-4; D may be TRBD1 (6 bases). V lost 7 bases to trimming and J lost 8 bases, with 20 bases between them. The germline CDR1 and CDR2 sequences are SGHAT and FQNNGV. This CDR3 is built from 15 residues.

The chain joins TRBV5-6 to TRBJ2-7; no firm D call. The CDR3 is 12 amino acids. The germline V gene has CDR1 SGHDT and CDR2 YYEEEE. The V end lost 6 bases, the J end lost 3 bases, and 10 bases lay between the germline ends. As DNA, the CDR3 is TGTGCCAGCACCAGTCTGGGCTACGAGCAGTACTTC. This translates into CASTSLGYEQYF.

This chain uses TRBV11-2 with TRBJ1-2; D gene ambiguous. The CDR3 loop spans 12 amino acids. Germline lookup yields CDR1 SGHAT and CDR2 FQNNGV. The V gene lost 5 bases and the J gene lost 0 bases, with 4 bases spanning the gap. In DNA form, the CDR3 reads TGTGCCAGCAGCACGTCTAACTATGGCTACACCTTC. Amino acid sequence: CASSTSNYGYTF.

The CDR3: CASSQRTGDYGYTF. The CDR3 coding sequence is TGTGCCAGCAGCCAAAGGACAGGGGACTATGGCTACACCTTC. This chain connects TRBV4-2 to TRBJ1-2, with 9 bases lining up with TRBD1. The V gene's germline CDR1 is LGHNA and CDR2 YNFKEQ. The trim removed 2 bases at V and 3 bases at J, leaving 1 base unmatched. There are 14 residues in the CDR3.

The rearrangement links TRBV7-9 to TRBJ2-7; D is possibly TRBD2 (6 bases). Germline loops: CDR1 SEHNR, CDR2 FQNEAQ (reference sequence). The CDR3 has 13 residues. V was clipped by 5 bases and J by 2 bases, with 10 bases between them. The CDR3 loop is CASSAGLAYEQYF. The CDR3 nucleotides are TGTGCCAGCAGCGCGGGACTTGCCTACGAGCAGTACTTC.

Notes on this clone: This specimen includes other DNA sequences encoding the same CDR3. CDR3 in amino acids: CASEGQMNTEAFF. The CDR3 DNA reads TGTGCCAGCGAAGGACAGATGAACACTGAAGCTTTCTTT. The rearrangement uses TRBV6-1 and TRBJ1-1; a possible D gene is TRBD1 (6 bases). The CDR3 loop spans 13 amino acids. Deletions cut 8 bases from V and 0 bases from J, with 10 bases between. Germline CDR1 reads MNHNS; CDR2 reads SASEGT.

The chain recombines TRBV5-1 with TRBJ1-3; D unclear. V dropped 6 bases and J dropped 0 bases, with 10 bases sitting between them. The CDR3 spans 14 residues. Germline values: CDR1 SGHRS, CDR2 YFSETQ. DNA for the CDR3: TGCGCCAGCACACAAGACCTCTCTGGAAACACCATATATTTT. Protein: CASTQDLSGNTIYF.

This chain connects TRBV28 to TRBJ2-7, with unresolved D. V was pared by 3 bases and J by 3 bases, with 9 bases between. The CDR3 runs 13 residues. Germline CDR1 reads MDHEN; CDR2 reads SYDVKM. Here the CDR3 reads CASSFQVNYEQYF. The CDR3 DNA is TGTGCCAGCAGTTTTCAGGTAAACTACGAGCAGTACTTC.

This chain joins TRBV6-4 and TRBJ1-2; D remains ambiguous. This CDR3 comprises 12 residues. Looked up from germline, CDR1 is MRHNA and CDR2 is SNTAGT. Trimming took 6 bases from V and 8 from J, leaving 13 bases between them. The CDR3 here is CASSAGEGGYTF. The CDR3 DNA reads TGTGCCAGCAGCGCCGGGGAAGGGGGCTACACCTTC.